This T cell receptor beta chain was obtained from a study of cytomegalovirus exposure and HLA in healthy donors. Study outcomes and limitations: Donors were assumed by presence/absence analyses to have roughly uniform sequencing depth. Three CMV-associated chains were confirmed in vitro to be specific for CMV antigens. Follow-up analysis found HLA locus-dependent TCR association rates, highest for DRB1 and lowest for HLA-C.

The length of the CDR3 is 13 residues. Looked up from germline, CDR1 is SGHVS and CDR2 is FNYEAQ. J lost 1 base, V lost 8 bases, and 4 bases had no gene match. The PCR used 60 Vbeta and 13 Jbeta primers. TCRdb's table, derived via immunoSEQ multiplex PCR, lists solely in-frame clones and lacks some. Here the sample spans 150,000 to 200,000 clones, about 80% being singletons. A note on this clone: What it binds is unknown.

The receptor comes from a woman in her 30s in good health and CMV-seropositive. The genes are TRBV7-6 and TRBJ1-1; 7 nucleotides match TRBD1. Sequenced sample: PBMCs. The CDR3 DNA sequence: TGTGCCAGCCTGGGACAGTCGAACACTGAAGCTTTCTTT. It specifies CASLGQSNTEAFF.